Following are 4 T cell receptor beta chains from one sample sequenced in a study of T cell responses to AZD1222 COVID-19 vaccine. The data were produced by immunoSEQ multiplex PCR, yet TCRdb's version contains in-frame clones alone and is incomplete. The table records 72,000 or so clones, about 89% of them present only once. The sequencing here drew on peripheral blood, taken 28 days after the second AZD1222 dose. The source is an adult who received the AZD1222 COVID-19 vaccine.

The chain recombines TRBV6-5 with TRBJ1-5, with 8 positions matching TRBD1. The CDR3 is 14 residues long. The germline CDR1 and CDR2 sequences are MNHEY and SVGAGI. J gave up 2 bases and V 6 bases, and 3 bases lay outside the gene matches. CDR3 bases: TGTGCCAGCAGGGACAGGGAACGCAATCAGCCCCAGCATTTT. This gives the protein CASRDRERNQPQHF.

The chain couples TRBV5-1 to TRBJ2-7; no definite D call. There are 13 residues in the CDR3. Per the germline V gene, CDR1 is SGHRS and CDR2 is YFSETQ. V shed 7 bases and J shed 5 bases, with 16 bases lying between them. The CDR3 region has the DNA TGCGCCAGCTCCGACATCGTATCCGACGAGCAGTACTTC. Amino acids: CASSDIVSDEQYF.

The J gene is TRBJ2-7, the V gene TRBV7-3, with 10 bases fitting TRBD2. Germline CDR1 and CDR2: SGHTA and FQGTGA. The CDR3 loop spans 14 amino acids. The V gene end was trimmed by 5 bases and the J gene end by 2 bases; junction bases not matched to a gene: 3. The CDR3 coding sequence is TGTGCCAGCAGCCCGGGACTAGCGCCCTACGAGCAGTACTTC. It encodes CASSPGLAPYEQYF.

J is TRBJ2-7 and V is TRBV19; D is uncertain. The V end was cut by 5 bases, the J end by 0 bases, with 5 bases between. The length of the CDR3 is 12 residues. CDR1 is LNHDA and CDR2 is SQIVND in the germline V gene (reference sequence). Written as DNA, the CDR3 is TGTGCCAGTAGTGGCATCTCCTACGAGCAGTACTTC. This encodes CASSGISYEQYF.